This is a list of T cell receptor beta chains from one sample in a study of regulatory T cells in long-lasting Graves disease. In TCRdb, the multiplex PCR reads were re-called with MiXCR into one record per CDR3 protein. The sample holds hundreds of thousands of distinct CDR3 sequences, around 30% seen once. Sequencing was performed on peripheral blood mononuclear cells (PBMCs), taken when the disease was refractory, from a patient treated with antithyroid drugs. The origin of the receptors is a female donor with Graves disease. CDR3s include the opening cysteine and the closing phenylalanine or tryptophan. The D gene is left open where the match is weak. Where a row states a size, it is once, few, many or the class of an expanded clone; other rows omit it.

J: TRBJ1-3; V: TRBV11-2; D: TRBD1; size: few; CDR3: CASSLKDRASGNTIYF; DNA: TGTGCCAGCAGCTTAAAAGACAGGGCTTCTGGAAACACCATATATTTT
J: TRBJ1-2; V: TRBV30; D: NA; size: once; CDR3: CAYSVTGNYGYTF; DNA: TGTGCCTATTCCGTAACGGGCAACTATGGCTACACCTTC
J: TRBJ1-1; V: TRBV10-2; D: NA; size: few; CDR3: CASSETRTTEAFF; DNA: TGCGCCAGCAGTGAGACTAGAACAACTGAAGCTTTCTTT
J: TRBJ1-2; V: TRBV27; D: NA; size: NA; CDR3: CASRQYRGPGDGYTF; DNA: TGTGCCAGCAGGCAATATCGAGGCCCCGGGGATGGCTACACCTTC
J: TRBJ1-2; V: TRBV9; D: NA; size: NA; CDR3: CASSAETYGYTF; DNA: TGTGCCAGCAGCGCCGAAACCTATGGCTACACCTTC
J: TRBJ2-7; V: TRBV12-3/TRBV12-4; D: TRBD2; size: many; CDR3: CASSKLAGSSYEQYF; DNA: TGTGCCAGCAGTAAACTAGCGGGAAGCTCCTACGAGCAGTACTTC
J: TRBJ2-7; V: TRBV11-2; D: TRBD2; size: few; CDR3: CASRTTSGRKSYEQYF; DNA: TGTGCCAGCAGGACAACTAGCGGGAGAAAATCCTACGAGCAGTACTTC
J: TRBJ2-4; V: TRBV12-5; D: NA; size: NA; CDR3: CASGLQRDPLAKNIQYF; DNA: TGTGCTAGTGGTTTGCAACGGGACCCTCTAGCCAAAAACATTCAGTACTTC
J: TRBJ2-5; V: TRBV12-3/TRBV12-4; D: NA; size: NA; CDR3: CASSILATHKETQYF; DNA: TGTGCCAGCAGTATCCTAGCGACACACAAAGAGACCCAGTACTTC
J: TRBJ2-7; V: TRBV11-2; D: NA; size: many; CDR3: CASSFGPDSYEQYF; DNA: TGTGCCAGCAGCTTCGGACCGGACTCGTACGAGCAGTACTTC
J: TRBJ2-7; V: TRBV3-1; D: TRBD2; size: many; CDR3: CASSHRGAYEQYF; DNA: TGTGCCAGCAGCCACCGGGGGGCCTACGAGCAGTACTTC
J: TRBJ2-2; V: TRBV5-1; D: TRBD2; size: NA; CDR3: CASTPGGVNTGELFF; DNA: TGCGCCAGCACCCCGGGGGGAGTAAACACCGGGGAGCTGTTTTTT
J: TRBJ2-6; V: TRBV12-3/TRBV12-4; D: NA; size: many; CDR3: CASTSLGGAGANVLTF; DNA: TGTGCCAGCACCAGTCTCGGGGGCGCTGGGGCCAACGTCCTGACTTTC
J: TRBJ1-2; V: TRBV6-1; D: NA; size: NA; CDR3: CASSRGTAYGYTF; DNA: TGTGCCAGTTCCAGAGGAACGGCCTATGGCTACACCTTC
J: TRBJ2-5; V: TRBV20-1; D: NA; size: few; CDR3: CSAGTSLAETQYF; DNA: TGCAGTGCTGGGACTTCACTTGCGGAGACCCAGTACTTC
J: TRBJ2-5; V: TRBV5-1; D: TRBD1; size: few; CDR3: CASSLAGQGLETQYF; DNA: TGCGCCAGCAGCTTGGCCGGACAGGGGCTAGAGACCCAGTACTTC
J: TRBJ2-5; V: TRBV29-1; D: NA; size: NA; CDR3: CSVEDGARETQYF; DNA: TGCAGCGTTGAAGATGGGGCAAGAGAGACCCAGTACTTC
J: TRBJ1-1; V: TRBV6-2/TRBV6-3; D: NA; size: NA; CDR3: CASSYYPGQQNTEAFF; DNA: TGTGCCAGCAGTTATTATCCGGGACAACAGAACACTGAAGCTTTCTTT
J: TRBJ1-1; V: TRBV5-5; D: NA; size: few; CDR3: CASSGDNLIGDTEAFF; DNA: TGTGCCAGCAGCGGGGACAATCTGATAGGGGACACTGAAGCTTTCTTT
J: TRBJ2-7; V: TRBV12-3/TRBV12-4; D: TRBD1; size: few; CDR3: CASSGPGQGVYEQYF; DNA: TGTGCCAGCAGTGGTCCGGGACAGGGAGTCTACGAGCAGTACTTC
J: TRBJ1-2; V: TRBV19; D: NA; size: few; CDR3: CASSPMGQIYGYTF; DNA: TGTGCCAGTAGCCCAATGGGGCAGATATATGGCTACACCTTC
J: TRBJ2-7; V: TRBV19; D: NA; size: NA; CDR3: CASSIDRWRGIYEQYF; DNA: TGTGCCAGTAGTATAGATCGGTGGAGGGGGATTTACGAGCAGTACTTC
J: TRBJ2-4; V: TRBV12-3/TRBV12-4; D: TRBD1; size: few; CDR3: CASSPGQGAVIQYF; DNA: TGTGCCAGCAGTCCCGGCCAGGGGGCGGTTATTCAGTACTTC
J: TRBJ1-1; V: TRBV30; D: NA; size: NA; CDR3: CAWTLQGSTEAFF; DNA: TGTGCCTGGACGTTGCAGGGCAGTACTGAAGCTTTCTTT
J: TRBJ1-1; V: TRBV19; D: TRBD1; size: few; CDR3: CASIPSTGRNTEAFF; DNA: TGTGCCAGTATCCCCTCGACAGGGCGTAACACTGAAGCTTTCTTT
J: TRBJ1-1; V: TRBV12-3/TRBV12-4; D: TRBD1; size: NA; CDR3: CASSFTTGAEALF; DNA: TGTGCCAGCAGTTTCACGACAGGGGCTGAAGCTCTCTTT
J: TRBJ2-7; V: TRBV20-1; D: NA; size: NA; CDR3: CSARDTSGVEQYF; DNA: TGCAGTGCTAGGGACACAAGTGGGGTGGAGCAGTACTTC
J: TRBJ2-7; V: TRBV28; D: NA; size: few; CDR3: CASSLGPLAYEQYF; DNA: TGTGCCAGCAGTTTAGGACCACTGGCCTACGAGCAGTACTTC
J: TRBJ1-2; V: TRBV29-1; D: NA; size: few; CDR3: CSVGQGLAASYTF; DNA: TGCAGCGTTGGCCAGGGTTTAGCGGCCAGCTACACCTTC
J: TRBJ1-2; V: TRBV28; D: NA; size: many; CDR3: CASSHGIRRYTF; DNA: TGTGCCAGCAGCCACGGAATTAGGCGCTACACCTTC
J: TRBJ1-6; V: TRBV12-3/TRBV12-4; D: NA; size: few; CDR3: CASSLATGIGNSPLHF; DNA: TGTGCCAGCAGCTTAGCTACCGGGATTGGTAATTCACCCCTCCACTTT
J: TRBJ1-2; V: TRBV14; D: NA; size: NA; CDR3: CASSQPGMGGYTF; DNA: TGTGCCAGCAGCCAGCCGGGGATGGGGGGCTACACCTTC